This T cell receptor (beta chain) was identified during a study of blood T cell repertoires in COVID-19. About the research overall: COVID-19 samples from acute and convalescent phases originated in the United States, Italy and Spain. Sources were T cells, B-cell-depleted T cells, or PBMCs; the material itself was cDNA or gDNA.

The authors' processing: It was from reference gene primer amplification that nucleated cell counts were estimated. Assay: immunoSEQ multiplex PCR; the TCRdb copy retains only in-frame clones and omits some. Clone size and the V and J calls come from that table; the DNA yielded D and trimming. The sample records 60,000 to 90,000 clones, roughly 70% being singletons. Per germline, CDR1 LNHDA and CDR2 SQIVND (reference sequence). V gave up 8 bases and J gave up 0 bases, with 9 bases separating them. This CDR3 has 13 residues. The chain recombines TRBV19 with TRBJ2-3; the D gene is possibly TRBD2 (5 bases). Material for sequencing was peripheral blood. The sequence came from a human donor with acute or convalescent COVID-19. The donor label of this sample is uncertain. CDR3: CASRSGSTDTQYF. DNA for the CDR3: TGTGCCAGTCGAAGCGGTAGCACAGATACGCAGTATTTT.